These 21 T cell receptor beta chains came from one sample sequenced in a study of technical replicates of blood from several donors. The repertoire was sequenced with immunoSEQ multiplex PCR; TCRdb's copy has only in-frame clones and lacks some. The table lists 60,000 to 85,000 clones, 94% of them singletons. Specimen: T cells isolated from PBMCs. These TCRs come from a human donor in good health.

The gene calls are TRBV5-6 and TRBJ1-5, with TRBD1 identical over 9 bases. CDR3 length equals 16 residues. The germline gives CDR1 SGHDT, CDR2 YYEEEE. With V trimmed by 4 bases and J by 4 bases, 9 bases remained unmatched. CDR3 DNA: TGTGCCAGCAGCCTCTCTGGGACAGGGCTTAATCAGCCCCAGCATTTT. Residues: CASSLSGTGLNQPQHF.

The J gene is TRBJ2-7, the V gene TRBV11-2; 7 positions agree with TRBD2. Germline assignment: CDR1 SGHAT and CDR2 FQNNGV. The V segment lost 4 bases and the J segment 7 bases; nucleotides outside the gene matches: 10. The CDR3 length is 14 residues. The CDR3 is CASSSGGGTFEQYF. The CDR3 bases are TGTGCCAGCAGCTCCGGCGGGGGTACGTTTGAGCAGTACTTC.

This chain connects TRBV6-1 to TRBJ2-7; maybe TRBD2 (5 bases). V was shortened by 2 bases and J by 4 bases, with 15 bases between the two germline ends. CDR1 and CDR2 from the germline V gene are MNHNS and SASEGT. This CDR3 region has 15 residues. The DNA for the CDR3 is TGTGCCAGCAGTGAATCTCTCGACGTAGCGTACGAGCAGTACTTC. Its protein product is CASSESLDVAYEQYF.

The V gene is TRBV30, the J gene TRBJ2-1, with no clear D. In germline, CDR1 is GTSNPN, CDR2 SVGIG (reference sequence). The CDR3 has 11 amino acids. V lost 5 bases, J lost 1 base, and 3 bases lay in between. The CDR3 bases are TGTGCCTGGGTATCCTACAATGAGCAGTTCTTC. The encoded protein is CAWVSYNEQFF.

The CDR3 reads CASSGLGLAPSYEQYF. CDR3 DNA sequence: TGTGCCAGCAGTGGACTTGGACTAGCACCTTCCTACGAGCAGTACTTC. This chain links TRBV28 with TRBJ2-7; 8 bases align to TRBD2. The CDR3 runs to 16 residues. Per germline, CDR1 MDHEN and CDR2 SYDVKM. V lost 5 bases and J lost 1; bases outside the gene matches: 10.

The rearrangement links TRBV7-9 to TRBJ2-5, with D unresolved. The CDR3 covers 13 residues. Per germline, CDR1 SEHNR and CDR2 FQNEAQ (reference sequence). The ends were cut back, 2 bases at V and 3 bases at J, with 7 bases in the middle. CDR3 bases: TGTGCCAGCAGCTTAATTCCTGAAGAGACCCAGTACTTC. Amino acid sequence: CASSLIPEETQYF.

The chain carries TRBV10-3 and TRBJ2-7, with TRBD2 as a possible D gene (5 bases). Trimming shortened V by 10 bases and J by 7 bases, and 20 bases separated the two germline ends. The CDR3 runs to 13 residues. Germline V gene lookup returns CDR1 ENHRY and CDR2 SYGVKD. The CDR3, as DNA: TGTGCCACAAGGGTGGACTCGACGGGGGAGCAGTACTTC. It is translated as CATRVDSTGEQYF.

The rearrangement uses TRBV28 and TRBJ1-2, with D possibly being TRBD1 (6 bases). The germline CDR1 and CDR2 sequences are MDHEN and SYDVKM. Trimming pared 8 bases from V and 6 bases from J, leaving 13 bases between. This CDR3 comprises 12 residues. CDR3 in DNA: TGTGCCAGCTCGGACAGTTTGAATGGCTACACCTTC. It encodes CASSDSLNGYTF.

The chain is built from TRBV5-1 and TRBJ1-1; 8 nucleotides align to TRBD1. CDR3 size: 14 residues. V gave up 0 bases and J gave up 6 bases; unmatched junction bases: 4. Germline CDR1 and CDR2: SGHRS and YFSETQ. The CDR3 DNA reads TGCGCCAGCAGCTTGGGGGACAGGCTCTCTGAAGCTTTCTTT. It specifies CASSLGDRLSEAFF.

The rearrangement links TRBV7-9 to TRBJ2-7; TRBD2 aligns across 12 bases. With 5 bases clipped from V and 8 bases from J, the junction kept 7 bases outside the gene matches. CDR1 and CDR2 (germline): SEHNR, FQNEAQ (reference sequence). There are 14 residues in the CDR3. CDR3 region: CASSPTSGRGKQYF. In DNA, the CDR3 is TGTGCCAGCAGCCCGACTAGCGGGAGAGGAAAGCAGTACTTC.

The chain joins TRBV7-2 to TRBJ1-2; 9 bases match TRBD1. The CDR3 is made up of 14 amino acids. Germline lookup yields CDR1 SGHTA and CDR2 FQGNSA. V trimming: 6 bases; J trimming: 5 bases; junction bases outside the gene matches: 7. The CDR3 region is CASRADRGIYGYTF. The CDR3 coding sequence is TGTGCCAGCAGGGCTGACAGGGGGATATATGGCTACACCTTC.

This clone was found once. The rearrangement links TRBV6-4 to TRBJ2-3, with 8 bases lining up with TRBD2. CDR1 is MRHNA and CDR2 is SNTAGT in the germline V gene. This CDR3 contains 17 residues. The trim removed 0 bases at V and 4 bases at J, leaving 9 bases unmatched. The CDR3 DNA sequence: TGTGCCAGCAGTGACTCAACTAGCGGAGGGGGGTCAGATACGCAGTATTTT. Protein sequence: CASSDSTSGGGSDTQYF.

V and J are TRBV13 and TRBJ1-2, with 7 nucleotides matching TRBD1. The CDR3 spans 14 residues. The V segment lost 5 bases and the J segment 7 bases; nucleotides outside the gene matches: 10. Germline-derived CDR1 and CDR2 are PRHDT and FYEKMQ (reference sequence). CDR3 nucleotide sequence: TGTGCCAGCAGCCTAACACAGGGGTCGAGTGGCTACACCTTC. Protein product: CASSLTQGSSGYTF. The full variable domain, in which reference TRBV13 and TRBJ1-2 provide the parts outside the CDR3, is AAGVIQSPRHLIKEKRETATLKCYPIPRHDTVYWYQQGPGQDPQFLISFYEKMQSDKGSIPDRFSAQQFSDYHSELNMSSLELGDSALYFCASSLTQGSSGYTFGSGTRLTVV.

This chain connects TRBV4-2 to TRBJ1-1; 10 bases line up with TRBD1. Per germline, CDR1 LGHNA and CDR2 YNFKEQ. This CDR3 contains 18 residues. Trimming cost V 1 base and J 1 base; bases outside gene matches: 9. The CDR3 DNA sequence: TGTGCCAGCAGCCAAGGTGACAGGGGGCCGGAGGAGAACACTGAAGCTTTCTTT. Translation: CASSQGDRGPEENTEAFF.

This clone was found once. This sequence joins TRBV11-2 and TRBJ1-4; 10 bases agree with TRBD1. CDR1 is SGHAT, CDR2 FQNNGV, per germline. With V trimmed by 3 bases and J by 4 bases, 2 bases remained unmatched. The CDR3 length is 15 residues. The CDR3 DNA reads TGTGCCAGCAGCTTGGACAGGGGGAGTAATGAAAAACTGTTTTTT. This translates into CASSLDRGSNEKLFF.

This rearrangement joins TRBV27 to TRBJ1-2; 10 bases are a match to TRBD1. Germline lookup yields CDR1 MNHEY and CDR2 SMNVEV (reference sequence). With V trimmed by 6 bases and J by 7 bases, 11 bases remained unmatched. The CDR3 is 15 amino acids. The CDR3 DNA is TGTGCCAGCAGCCGTCCAGGGACAGGGGTCGGTGGCTACACCTTC. This sequence encodes CASSRPGTGVGGYTF.

The chain has TRBV14 and TRBJ2-1, with 8 positions matching TRBD2. V lost 0 bases, J lost 8 bases, and 12 bases stayed unmatched. The CDR3 has 17 residues. The germline V gene encodes CDR1 SGHDN and CDR2 FVKESK. The CDR3 DNA is TGTGCCAGCAGCCAAGATCTTTGGGGGACTAGTTTATATGAGCAGTTCTTC. Residues: CASSQDLWGTSLYEQFF. The whole variable domain, filled in from reference TRBV14 and TRBJ2-1, reads EAGVTQFPSHSVIEKGQTVTLRCDPISGHDNLYWYRRVMGKEIKFLLHFVKESKQDESGMPNNRFLAERTGGTYSTLKVQPAELEDSGVYFCASSQDLWGTSLYEQFFGPGTRLTVL.

The chain is built from TRBV14 and TRBJ2-7; D uncertain. The CDR3 extends over 14 amino acids. Germline CDR1 is SGHDN and CDR2 is FVKESK. Trimming removed 1 base at V and 3 bases at J, with 10 bases between. CDR3 nucleotide sequence: TGTGCCAGCAGCCAAGCAGGATGGCTCTACGAGCAGTACTTC. Protein product: CASSQAGWLYEQYF.

The chain has TRBV19 and TRBJ1-4; TRBD1 aligns across 11 bases. Germline values: CDR1 LNHDA, CDR2 SQIVND (reference sequence). With V trimmed by 5 bases and J by 2 bases, 1 base remained unmatched. This CDR3 spans 15 amino acids. The DNA of the CDR3 is TGTGCCAGTAGTGGACAGGGGGCGACTAATGAAAAACTGTTTTTT. Translating it yields CASSGQGATNEKLFF.

This chain uses TRBV2 with TRBJ2-5, with 10 nucleotides matching TRBD2. Germline lookup yields CDR1 SNHLY and CDR2 FYNNEI. The CDR3 is 15 residues long. With V trimmed by 7 bases and J by 4 bases, 9 bases remained unmatched. CDR3 nucleotides: TGTGCCAGCACCCTGGGGGCTAGCGGGAGAGAGACCCAGTACTTC. It encodes CASTLGASGRETQYF.

The chain is built from TRBV4-1 and TRBJ1-4, with a tentative D call TRBD1 (5 bases). Germline CDR1 reads MGHRA; CDR2 reads YSYEKL. The germline V and J ends were trimmed by 0 bases and 6 bases, with 14 bases remaining between them. CDR3 length equals 16 residues. CDR3 region: CASSQDSSKTDEKLFF. CDR3 nucleotide sequence: TGCGCCAGCAGCCAAGATTCGAGCAAGACAGATGAAAAACTGTTTTTT.